This T cell receptor (beta chain) was identified during a study of response to subunit inactivated influenza vaccine. This clonotype was observed many times. Its antigen is not identified. V was shortened by 6 bases and J by 2 bases, with 13 bases between the two germline ends. Germline CDR1 reads SQVTM; CDR2 reads ANQGSEA. The CDR3 totals 13 residues. General observations from the study: The authors put forward the suggestion that each seasonal influenza vaccination may bring in only a limited number of new T cells.

Using its own MiXCR run on the RT-PCR reads, TCRdb lists one record per CDR3 protein. Of about 480,000 distinct CDR3 sequences listed, 11% were seen once; the top ten hold 10% to 15%. Sample: PBMCs from blood, taken about 40 days after vaccination. V usage is TRBV29-1 and J usage is TRBJ2-5; D ambiguous. This clonotype was obtained from a man between 50 and 59 years old who received an inactivated influenza vaccine. The CDR3, as DNA: TGCAGCGTGGAGACTCAGGAACAAGAGACCCAGTACTTC. Translating it yields CSVETQEQETQYF.